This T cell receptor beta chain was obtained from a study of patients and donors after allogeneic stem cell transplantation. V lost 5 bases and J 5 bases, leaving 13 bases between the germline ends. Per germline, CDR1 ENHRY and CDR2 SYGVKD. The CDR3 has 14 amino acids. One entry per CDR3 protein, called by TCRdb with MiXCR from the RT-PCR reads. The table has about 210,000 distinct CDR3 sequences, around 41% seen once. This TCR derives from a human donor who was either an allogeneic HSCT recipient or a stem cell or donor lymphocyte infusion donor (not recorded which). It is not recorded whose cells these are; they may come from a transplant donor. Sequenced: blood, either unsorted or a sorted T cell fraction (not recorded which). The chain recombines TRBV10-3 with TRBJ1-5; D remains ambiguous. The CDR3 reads CAISRGRVDQPQHF. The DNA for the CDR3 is TGTGCCATCAGTAGAGGACGGGTCGATCAGCCCCAGCATTTT.